This record concerns one T cell receptor (beta chain) sequence. Its antigen is currently unknown. The data stem from a study of cytomegalovirus exposure and HLA in healthy donors. These donors counted as nominally healthy when sampled, but unrecorded immune exposures were likely. There are 16 residues in the CDR3. V lost 2 bases and J lost 4, with 14 bases in between. CDR1 SEHNR and CDR2 FQNEAQ come from the germline V gene (reference sequence). PCR was performed using 60 Vbeta and 13 Jbeta primers. Profiling relied on immunoSEQ multiplex PCR, and the TCRdb table lists in-frame clones only, not all of them. Of roughly 61,000 clones listed, roughly 90% were seen once; the top ten hold 1.5%. Regarding the study as a whole: For most TCR beta V segments, an earlier analysis put the productive rate at about 90% or about 30% of the time.

The origin of this receptor is a man younger than 40 in good health and CMV-seropositive. The genes are TRBV7-9 and TRBJ2-2; D is perhaps TRBD2 (5 bases). The sample consisted of PBMCs. The CDR3: CASSLNFGILTGELFF. The CDR3 coding sequence is TGTGCCAGCAGCTTAAACTTCGGGATACTCACCGGGGAGCTGTTTTTT.